These T cell receptor beta chains were read from a single sample in a study of molecular identifiers for immune sequencing clone quantification. TCRdb re-derived calls from the PCR reads in MiXCR, one entry per CDR3 protein. The sample consists of around 460,000 distinct CDR3 sequences, approximately 25% of them appearing once. Sequenced: naive CD8+ T cells from blood, with Jurkat cell RNA spiked in. The source of these receptors is a human donor in good health. Some libraries in this study had Jurkat cell RNA spiked in. CDR3s include the opening cysteine and the closing phenylalanine or tryptophan. A D gene is named only where the DNA matches it firmly. A clone size is listed for some rows: how often the clone was seen (once, few, many), or a class if it is expanded.

d_gene | abundance | j_gene | v_gene | CDR3aa | CDR3nt
- | many | TRBJ2-2 | TRBV7-2 | CASSLDPSGELFF | TGTGCCAGCAGCTTAGATCCGTCCGGGGAGCTGTTTTTT
- | - | TRBJ2-3 | TRBV10-1 | CASSEIGEGTDAQYF | TGCGCCAGCAGTGAAATTGGGGAAGGCACAGATGCGCAGTATTTT
- | many | TRBJ1-1 | TRBV12-3/TRBV12-4 | CASSLAPGDTEAFF | TGTGCCAGCAGTTTAGCGCCCGGGGACACTGAAGCTTTCTTT
- | once | TRBJ1-1 | TRBV30 | CAWRGGQMNTEAFF | TGTGCCTGGAGGGGAGGGCAGATGAACACTGAAGCTTTCTTT
- | - | TRBJ1-1 | TRBV7-8 | CASSLVGYAEAFF | TGTGCCAGCAGCTTAGTGGGGTATGCTGAAGCTTTCTTT
TRBD2 | - | TRBJ2-2 | TRBV24-1 | CATSDRRLASRPNTGELFF | TGTGCCACCAGTGACCGCCGACTAGCGTCGCGACCGAACACCGGGGAGCTGTTTTTT
- | - | TRBJ1-4 | TRBV2 | CASGPGVSENEKLFF | TGTGCCAGCGGGCCAGGGGTTTCAGAAAATGAAAAACTGTTTTTT
- | few | TRBJ2-1 | TRBV15 | CATSRENEQFF | TGTGCCACCAGCAGAGAAAATGAGCAGTTCTTC
- | few | TRBJ1-6 | TRBV12-3/TRBV12-4 | CASSPRGTSYNSPLHF | TGTGCCAGCAGTCCTCGGGGTACCTCCTATAATTCACCCCTCCACTTT
TRBD2 | few | TRBJ2-3 | TRBV24-1 | CATTSGSPDTQYF | TGTGCCACCACAAGCGGGAGTCCAGATACGCAGTATTTT
- | - | TRBJ2-7 | TRBV19 | CASSIGVGLSFEQCF | TGTGCCAGTAGTATAGGGGTCGGGCTCTCCTTCGAGCAGTGCTTC
TRBD1 | many | TRBJ1-1 | TRBV10-3 | CAIRTGANTEAFF | TGTGCCATCAGGACAGGGGCGAACACTGAAGCTTTCTTT
TRBD1 | - | TRBJ2-3 | TRBV11-3 | CASSPRDRGPADTQYF | TGTGCCAGCAGCCCCCGGGACAGGGGGCCGGCAGATACGCAGTATTTT
- | - | TRBJ2-7 | TRBV11-2 | CASSHLSEQYF | TGTGCCAGCAGCCACCTTAGCGAGCAGTACTTC
- | - | TRBJ2-1 | TRBV4-2 | CASSFRKQGGYNEQFF | TGTGCCAGCAGCTTCCGCAAGCAGGGCGGGTACAATGAGCAGTTCTTC
- | many | TRBJ2-5 | TRBV30 | CAWSVGYQETQYF | TGTGCCTGGAGTGTCGGCTACCAAGAGACCCAGTACTTC
- | - | TRBJ2-6 | TRBV3-1 | CASGQDTRQAGANVLTF | TGTGCCAGCGGCCAAGATACGCGGCAGGCTGGGGCCAACGTCCTGACTTTC
TRBD2 | once | TRBJ2-2 | TRBV19 | CASSILAGTSGSSDTGELFF | TGTGCCAGTAGTATTCTTGCCGGGACTAGCGGGAGTAGCGACACCGGGGAGCTGTTTTTT
- | - | TRBJ2-5 | TRBV6-1 | CASRPTRGQYQETQYF | TGTGCCAGCAGACCGACCCGGGGACAATACCAAGAGACCCAGTACTTC
- | few | TRBJ1-2 | TRBV5-4 | CASSSGRVGEVGYTF | TGTGCCAGCAGCTCCGGCCGGGTAGGAGAGGTCGGCTACACCTTC
- | few | TRBJ2-2 | TRBV9 | CASRAGNTGELFF | TGTGCCAGCAGGGCCGGGAACACCGGGGAGCTGTTTTTT
TRBD2 | - | TRBJ2-1 | TRBV6-5 | CATSTWGGEQFF | TGTGCTACTAGTACATGGGGGGGTGAGCAGTTCTTC
- | - | TRBJ2-5 | TRBV20-1 | CSARDGGSEYQETQYF | TGCAGTGCTAGAGATGGCGGTAGCGAATACCAAGAGACCCAGTACTTC
- | few | TRBJ2-7 | TRBV4-3 | CASSQEYGRAYEQYF | TGCGCCAGCAGCCAAGAATACGGCCGAGCCTACGAGCAGTACTTC
TRBD1 | - | TRBJ2-7 | TRBV28 | CASSSRQGHGYEQYF | TGTGCCAGCAGTTCCCGACAGGGTCACGGCTACGAGCAGTACTTC
- | - | TRBJ2-5 | TRBV25-1 | CARGTWQETQYF | TGTGCCAGAGGGACATGGCAAGAGACCCAGTACTTC
- | many | TRBJ2-2 | TRBV29-1 | CSVDGLLGGTGELFF | TGCAGCGTTGACGGATTGTTAGGGGGAACCGGGGAGCTGTTTTTT
- | - | TRBJ2-7 | TRBV4-3 | CASSQDLPGAAYSYEQYF | TGCGCCAGCAGCCAAGATCTCCCGGGAGCGGCTTATTCTTACGAGCAGTACTTC
- | few | TRBJ1-6 | TRBV4-1 | CASSQGDSYNSPLHF | TGCGCCAGCAGCCAGGGGGACTCCTATAATTCACCCCTCCACTTT
- | few | TRBJ2-7 | TRBV11-2 | CASSLGVGAYEQYF | TGTGCCAGCAGCTTAGGGGTAGGTGCCTACGAGCAGTACTTC
- | - | TRBJ2-2 | TRBV13 | CASRAGANTGELYF | TGTGCCAGCAGGGCTGGGGCGAACACCGGGGAGCTGTATTTT
- | many | TRBJ2-7 | TRBV4-3 | CASSQDSGEGFEQYF | TGCGCCAGCAGCCAAGATTCCGGGGAAGGCTTCGAGCAGTACTTC
TRBD2 | - | TRBJ2-3 | TRBV27 | CASSSSTSGRDTQYF | TGTGCCAGCAGTTCATCTACTAGCGGGAGAGATACGCAGTATTTT
- | - | TRBJ1-1 | TRBV6-2/TRBV6-3 | CASSYRAGDTEAFF | TGTGCCAGCAGTTACAGGGCCGGGGACACTGAAGCTTTCTTT
- | - | TRBJ2-1 | TRBV7-8 | CASSPLVGSSYNEQFF | TGTGCCAGCAGTCCTCTTGTGGGGAGCTCCTACAATGAGCAGTTCTTC
- | - | TRBJ2-2 | TRBV20-1 | CSAFSDTGGLFF | TGCAGTGCTTTTTCAGACACCGGGGGGCTGTTTTTT
- | many | TRBJ1-1 | TRBV28 | CASSFRRTNTEAFF | TGTGCCAGCAGTTTTCGAAGGACGAACACTGAAGCTTTCTTT
- | - | TRBJ2-2 | TRBV1 | CTSSQLRTSRDTGELFF | TGCACCAGCAGCCAACTCCGGACTAGCCGGGACACCGGGGAGCTGTTTTTT
- | few | TRBJ2-1 | TRBV3-1 | CASSQSEDYNEQFF | TGTGCCAGCAGCCAATCCGAGGACTACAATGAGCAGTTCTTC
- | - | TRBJ2-6 | TRBV6-5 | CASSYSKSEPGANVLTF | TGTGCCAGCAGTTACTCGAAGTCTGAGCCTGGGGCCAACGTCCTGACTTTC
TRBD2 | many | TRBJ2-3 | TRBV6-2/TRBV6-3 | CASSYLTGTSGYTDTQYF | TGTGCCAGCAGTTACTTGACCGGGACTAGCGGGTACACAGATACGCAGTATTTT
- | many | TRBJ2-5 | TRBV5-1 | CASSLGVEETQYF | TGCGCCAGCAGCTTGGGGGTGGAAGAGACCCAGTACTTC
- | - | TRBJ2-3 | TRBV7-6 | CASSLVSGTDTRYF | TGTGCCAGCAGCTTAGTTTCCGGCACAGATACGCGGTATTTT
TRBD1 | few | TRBJ1-1 | TRBV27 | CATRGLAAEAFF | TGTGCCACCAGGGGGCTGGCCGCTGAAGCTTTCTTT
- | few | TRBJ1-3 | TRBV29-1 | CSVEQDWTDSGNTICF | TGCAGCGTTGAACAGGACTGGACTGACTCTGGAAACACCATATGTTTT
- | few | TRBJ1-1 | TRBV7-9 | CASSTVLLAAEAFF | TGTGCCAGCAGCACCGTCCTCTTGGCGGCTGAAGCTTTCTTT